This is a list of T cell receptor beta chains from one sample in a study of blood T cell repertoires in COVID-19. The protocol was immunoSEQ multiplex PCR, while the TCRdb copy is restricted to in-frame clones and leaves out a portion. The repertoire includes about 41,000 clones, about 83% of them detected once, and just under 45% sits in the top ten. Sequencing was performed on peripheral blood. These receptor sequences come from a woman of 80 years or more with acute or convalescent COVID-19. Each CDR3 is given with its conserved first and last residue. Clone size appears in some rows only: once, few, many, or a class for an expanded clone.

clone size: -
V gene: TRBV5-1
CDR3 protein: CASSLDGERAGELFF

clone size: -
V gene: TRBV19
CDR3 protein: CASSRTGDNQPQHF

clone size: once
V gene: TRBV6-6
CDR3 protein: CASSRDRANEKLFF

clone size: -
V gene: TRBV19
CDR3 protein: CASRSAGGPSTDTQYF

clone size: few
V gene: TRBV9
CDR3 protein: CASSEGQGNTEAFF

clone size: -
V gene: TRBV19
CDR3 protein: CASKRGLQDQPQHF

clone size: -
V gene: TRBV5-6
CDR3 protein: CASSSGVRIYGYTF

clone size: few
V gene: TRBV19
CDR3 protein: CASSSGGGTGELFF

clone size: -
V gene: TRBV12-3/TRBV12-4
CDR3 protein: CASSGQGGEKLFF

clone size: -
V gene: TRBV4-1
CDR3 protein: CASSQPDRLSTEAFF

clone size: -
V gene: TRBV19
CDR3 protein: CASRGAIYNSPLHF

clone size: -
V gene: TRBV13
CDR3 protein: CARTPSYNEQFF

clone size: -
V gene: TRBV10-1
CDR3 protein: CASSSGQGLTDTQYF

clone size: -
V gene: TRBV9
CDR3 protein: CASSVKRTANANTGELFF

clone size: -
V gene: TRBV20-1
CDR3 protein: CSASDATGPQHF

clone size: -
V gene: TRBV2
CDR3 protein: CASSEGAGPDTQYF

clone size: -
V gene: TRBV28
CDR3 protein: CATGGAHNEKLFF

clone size: -
V gene: TRBV6-5
CDR3 protein: CASSRSLGNTIYF

clone size: -
V gene: TRBV7-2
CDR3 protein: CASSSDPGQGGTEAFF

clone size: -
V gene: TRBV15
CDR3 protein: CATSRDRNYGYTF

clone size: -
V gene: TRBV6-1
CDR3 protein: CASSDPGTGRYEQYF

clone size: few
V gene: TRBV2
CDR3 protein: CASRADRGLQETQYF

clone size: -
V gene: TRBV29-1
CDR3 protein: CSAAAGDTGELFF

clone size: -
V gene: TRBV20-1
CDR3 protein: CSASMANEQFF

clone size: -
V gene: TRBV7-2
CDR3 protein: CASRSGGYEQYF

clone size: once
V gene: TRBV11-2
CDR3 protein: CASSLSGVFEQYF

clone size: -
V gene: TRBV7-8
CDR3 protein: CASSLATAHGELFF

clone size: -
V gene: TRBV18
CDR3 protein: CASSADRAGYEQYF

clone size: -
V gene: TRBV6-1
CDR3 protein: CASSERDRGASYGYTF

clone size: -
V gene: TRBV2
CDR3 protein: CASTEQGFNQPQHF

clone size: -
V gene: TRBV2
CDR3 protein: CASSGGRTGDSPLHF

clone size: -
V gene: TRBV21-1
CDR3 protein: CASSKAGKARYEQYF

clone size: few
V gene: TRBV7-9
CDR3 protein: CASSSSGGPYQETQYF